The clone carrying this T cell receptor (beta chain) has at least ten counts. Antigen specificity is unknown. This sample is drawn from a study of T-cell reconstitution after alpha-beta-depleted transplantation in children. Points from the study as a whole: T-cell counts and diversity at one year following transplant were attributed mainly to newly produced T cells.

Unique molecular identifiers tagged the TCRbeta library. TCRdb itself ran the PCR reads through MiXCR, one entry per CDR3 protein. The table shows hundreds of thousands of distinct CDR3 sequences, with 23% occurring only once. V was pared by 10 bases and J by 3 bases, with 7 bases of the junction left unmatched. Germline V gene lookup returns CDR1 SEHNR and CDR2 FQNEAQ (reference sequence). The CDR3 runs to 13 residues. The TCR originated in a boy younger than two who had a stem cell transplant for acute myeloid leukemia, so the T cells may come from the graft donor. The sample was PBMCs, mostly from graft donor cells, taken 360 days after TCRalphabeta/CD19-depleted stem cell transplant. The rearrangement joins TRBV7-9 to TRBJ2-7; 9 bases match TRBD1. The CDR3 here is CATLATGGYEQYF. The DNA for the CDR3 is TGTGCCACCCTCGCGACAGGGGGCTACGAGCAGTACTTC.